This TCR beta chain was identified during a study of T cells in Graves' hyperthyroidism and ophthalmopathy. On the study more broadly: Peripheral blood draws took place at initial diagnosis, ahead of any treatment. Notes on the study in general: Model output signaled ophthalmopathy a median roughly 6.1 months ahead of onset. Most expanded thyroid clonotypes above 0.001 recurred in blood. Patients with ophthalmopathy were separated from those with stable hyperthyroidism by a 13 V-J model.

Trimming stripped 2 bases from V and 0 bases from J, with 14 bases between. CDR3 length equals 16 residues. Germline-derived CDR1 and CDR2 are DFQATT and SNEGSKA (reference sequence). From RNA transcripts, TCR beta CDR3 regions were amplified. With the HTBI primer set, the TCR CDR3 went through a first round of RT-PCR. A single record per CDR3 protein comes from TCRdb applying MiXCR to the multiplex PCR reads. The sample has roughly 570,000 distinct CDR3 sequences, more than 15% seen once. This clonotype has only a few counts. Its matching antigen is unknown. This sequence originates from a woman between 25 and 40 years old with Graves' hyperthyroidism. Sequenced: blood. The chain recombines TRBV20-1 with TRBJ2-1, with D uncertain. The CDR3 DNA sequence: TGCAGTGCTAGACCGTCGAAGTGGAGCTCCTACAATGAGCAGTTCTTC. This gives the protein CSARPSKWSSYNEQFF.